This record covers a single T cell receptor beta chain. What antigen it recognizes has not been identified. The record has no base qualities; no much larger clone is one base away. The donors were healthy, HIV-negative adults who had no recently reported acute infections or vaccinations. All donors were Caucasian adults living in Nashville, Tennessee, USA. CD8 memory samples combined magnetically selected CD45RO+ cells with CCR7-negative CD45RA+ effector memory (TemRA) cells. After blood collection by leukapheresis, PBMCs were isolated using Ficoll-Histopaque density gradient centrifugation and then cryopreserved in the vapor phase of liquid nitrogen. Analytical flow cytometry was used to check the purity and quantity of each magnetically sorted T cell population. Genomic DNA was isolated from every sorted fraction and measured by UV absorbance on a Nanodrop 2000c. The data stem from a study of shared clonotypes between healthy human individuals (dated by TCRdb to 2018 to 2021). Concerning the study at large: A couple of women and a few men aged 18 to 49 years were included in the cohort. For each donor, three plates each were used for CD4 naive and CD4 memory, two plates were used for CD8 naive, and one plate was used for CD8 memory. Libraries were prepared and TCR repertoires were sequenced by different laboratories using diverse techniques, in order to increase sequencing depth and limit assay-specific biases. Between about 0.9 and 8.9 billion PBMCs per donor were obtained by leukapheresis. Blood TCR repertoires of a handful of healthy adults were deeply sequenced to estimate repertoire size and the extent of clonotype sharing between individuals.

The V end loses 0 bases and the J end loses 2 bases, and a stretch of 14 bases separates them. Based on the germline V gene, the CDR1 and CDR2 sequences are SGHDN and FVKESK. The CDR3 starts with the cysteine, ends with the phenylalanine, and has 17 residues. Only the CDR3 DNA is retained, 51 bases long and in frame from the first base. Using the deep immunoSEQ assay, TCR CDR3 regions were amplified from genomic DNA by multiplex PCR. Extracted genomic DNA from each cell subset was spread evenly across all wells of several immunoSEQ 96-well plates, with each plate serving as a replicate. Each replicate PCR for sorted subsets received approximately 200 ng genomic DNA, equal to 30,000 or so T cell genomes. Purified libraries were quantified with a Qubit 3.0 fluorometer, sized on a Bioanalyzer 2100, and re-quantified with the KAPA Library Quantification kit. Every immunoSEQ 96-well plate was sequenced on a dedicated single-read 150-cycle Illumina NextSeq 550 flow cell. As for the original processing: Because the immunoSEQ output held only junctional sequences and lacked quality scores, the filtering could not match the filtering applied to full-length reads. Sequences were annotated with PyIR, a Python wrapper for IgBLAST v1.9, and V/J genes and CDR3 were assigned using IMGT germline references. Any read was removed if the V/J assignment was weak (E-value above 1e-6), the CDR3 was missing, or the read contained stop codons, out-of-frame junctions, or ambiguous translated residues. V3J clonotypes were defined by identical inferred V gene, J gene, and CDR3 amino acid sequence. The percentage overlap between two repertoires was calculated by dividing the number of shared unique clonotypes by the size of the smaller repertoire. Repertoire richness was assessed with RTK rarefaction, the Chao1 estimator, and Recon v2.1 estimates of unobserved clonotypes. For all TCRbeta clonotypes obtained by the gDNA method from a handful of donors, generation probabilities were computed with OLGA. Sourced from immuneACCESS, this table was stored by TCRdb with only in-frame sequences that have V and J called. A share of the clones is absent; for the studies checked, an unresolved V gene accounts for under half, and the remainder has no known explanation. V, J and clone size are taken as reported in that table, and D and trimming were inferred from the DNA itself. The sample table records around 100,000 clones; just over 65% of these occur just once. Approximately 25% of the sample is held by the ten biggest clonotypes.

Findings and caveats that apply to the study as a whole: Rarefaction of sorted-subset datasets indicated incomplete sequencing despite the large sequencing depth. Because the study included a small number of donors, the genetic and exposure-history diversity represented was limited. Based on pairwise subsampling, the degree of clonotype sharing among donors was expected to be affected by sequencing depth. Naive subsets generally had larger estimated clonotype richness than memory subsets did. Only blood was sampled, and tissue TCR repertoires likely differ from those in blood. Compared with non-shared clonotypes, the clonotypes found in all four sorted-subset donors had higher generation probabilities. About 5% of naive CD4, 3.5% of naive CD8, around 2.3% of memory CD4, and about 0.4% of memory CD8 clonotypes were shared across a few donors.

Source material: memory CD8+ T cells sorted from blood. The cell subset or site label, as the study defines it: CD45RO+ cells pooled with CCR7-negative TemRA cells. The clonotype was recovered from a woman in her twenties or thirties in good health. Recombination joined TRBV14 with TRBJ1-3; TRBD1 might be the D gene, on 5 matching bases. This receptor carries the CDR3 CASSQERSAGTGNTIYF. DNA sequence: TGTGCCAGCAGCCAAGAGCGTTCGGCAGGGACTGGAAACACCATATATTTT.